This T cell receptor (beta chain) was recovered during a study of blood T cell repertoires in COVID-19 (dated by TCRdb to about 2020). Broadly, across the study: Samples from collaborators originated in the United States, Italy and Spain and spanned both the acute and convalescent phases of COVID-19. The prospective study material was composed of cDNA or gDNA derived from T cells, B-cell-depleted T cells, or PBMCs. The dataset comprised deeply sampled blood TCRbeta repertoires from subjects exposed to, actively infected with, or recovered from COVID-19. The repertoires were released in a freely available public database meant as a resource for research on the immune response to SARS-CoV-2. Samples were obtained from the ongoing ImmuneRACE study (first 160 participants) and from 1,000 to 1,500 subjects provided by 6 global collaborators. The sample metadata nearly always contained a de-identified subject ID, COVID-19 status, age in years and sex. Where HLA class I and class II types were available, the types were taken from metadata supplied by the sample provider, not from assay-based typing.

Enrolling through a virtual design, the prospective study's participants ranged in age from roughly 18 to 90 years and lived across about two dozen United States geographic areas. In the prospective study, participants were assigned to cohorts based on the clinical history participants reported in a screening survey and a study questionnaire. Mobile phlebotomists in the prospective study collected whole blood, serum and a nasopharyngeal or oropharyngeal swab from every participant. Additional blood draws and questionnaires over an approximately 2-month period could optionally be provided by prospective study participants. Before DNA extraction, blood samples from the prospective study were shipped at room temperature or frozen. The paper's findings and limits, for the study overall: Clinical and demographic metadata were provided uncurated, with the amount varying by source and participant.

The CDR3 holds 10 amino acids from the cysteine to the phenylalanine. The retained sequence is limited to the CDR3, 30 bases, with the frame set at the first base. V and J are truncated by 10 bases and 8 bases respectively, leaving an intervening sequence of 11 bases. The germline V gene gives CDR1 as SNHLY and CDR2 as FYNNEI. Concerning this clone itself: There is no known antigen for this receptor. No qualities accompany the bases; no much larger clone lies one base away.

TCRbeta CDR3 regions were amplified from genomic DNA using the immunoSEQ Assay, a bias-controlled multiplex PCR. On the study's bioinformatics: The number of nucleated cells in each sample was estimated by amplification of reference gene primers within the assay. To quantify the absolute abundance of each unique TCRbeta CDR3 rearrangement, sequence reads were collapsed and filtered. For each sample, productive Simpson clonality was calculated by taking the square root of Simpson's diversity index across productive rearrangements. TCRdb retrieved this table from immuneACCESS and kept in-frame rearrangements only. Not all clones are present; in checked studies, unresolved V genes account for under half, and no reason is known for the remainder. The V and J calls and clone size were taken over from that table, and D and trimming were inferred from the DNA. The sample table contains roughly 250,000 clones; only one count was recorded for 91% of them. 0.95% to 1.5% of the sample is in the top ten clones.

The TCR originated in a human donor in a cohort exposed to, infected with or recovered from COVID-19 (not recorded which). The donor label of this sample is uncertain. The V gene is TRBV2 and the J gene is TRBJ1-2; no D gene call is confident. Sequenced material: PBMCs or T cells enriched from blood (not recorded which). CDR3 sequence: CATLGLGYTF. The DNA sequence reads TGTGCCACCCTCGGGTTGGGCTACACCTTC.